Listed below are T cell receptor beta chains from one sample, sequenced in a study of cytotoxic CD8 clonotypes in ibrutinib-treated CLL. Sequencing used immunoSEQ multiplex PCR; TCRdb keeps in-frame clones, though not all of them. The sample contains nearly 50,000 clones, more than 55% of which appear only once. The sample was PBMCs, taken after 24 months of ibrutinib treatment. The receptors were sampled from a human donor with chronic lymphocytic leukemia. Each CDR3 is given with its conserved first and last residue.

cdr3_aa: CASSPNKVEETQYF; v_call: TRBV7-9; j_call: TRBJ2-5
cdr3_aa: CASSLGGAAETQYF; v_call: TRBV7-6; j_call: TRBJ2-5
cdr3_aa: CASSLARDGYTF; v_call: TRBV7-8; j_call: TRBJ1-2
cdr3_aa: CASSFDRGGNSPLHF; v_call: TRBV11-2; j_call: TRBJ1-6
cdr3_aa: CASTRKGGTGRQGRTEAFF; v_call: TRBV5-1; j_call: TRBJ1-1
cdr3_aa: CATTRSAGTNYGYTF; v_call: TRBV6-5; j_call: TRBJ1-2
cdr3_aa: CASSYRQALGGYTF; v_call: TRBV6-5; j_call: TRBJ1-2
cdr3_aa: CAISESGKEAFF; v_call: TRBV10-3; j_call: TRBJ1-1
cdr3_aa: CASLPRQGTYNEQFF; v_call: TRBV6-6; j_call: TRBJ2-1
cdr3_aa: CASSYSGTGETEAFF; v_call: TRBV6-5; j_call: TRBJ1-1
cdr3_aa: CASSPPWHSYEQYF; v_call: TRBV6-6; j_call: TRBJ2-7
cdr3_aa: CASSFVAGEETQYF; v_call: TRBV7-9; j_call: TRBJ2-5
cdr3_aa: CASSPGQVGDTQYF; v_call: TRBV9; j_call: TRBJ2-3
cdr3_aa: CASSLRILDRSSYNSPLHF; v_call: TRBV5-1; j_call: TRBJ1-6
cdr3_aa: CASSYDGTGELFF; v_call: TRBV6-5; j_call: TRBJ2-2
cdr3_aa: CASTKRVVSYSNQPQHF; v_call: TRBV19; j_call: TRBJ1-5
cdr3_aa: CASSVGANVLTF; v_call: TRBV6-6; j_call: TRBJ2-6
cdr3_aa: CASSPLMTSGEEQFF; v_call: TRBV6-1; j_call: TRBJ2-1
cdr3_aa: CASGDRRHQPQHF; v_call: TRBV6-1; j_call: TRBJ1-5
cdr3_aa: CASSFPPGDTEAFF; v_call: TRBV5-4; j_call: TRBJ1-1